The 6 T cell receptor beta chains given below trace back to one sample, sequenced in a study of monozygotic twins with inflammatory bowel disease. TCRdb re-called the 5' RACE reads, yielding one record per CDR3 amino acid sequence without DNA. The sample includes approximately 340,000 distinct CDR3 sequences. The source material was blood. Receptors were obtained from a human donor with ulcerative colitis or Crohn's disease, or a healthy co-twin of an affected twin (not recorded which).

The chain employs TRBV15 and TRBJ2-7. This CDR3 has 14 amino acids. Looked up from germline, CDR1 is LNHNV and CDR2 is YYDKDF (reference sequence). CDR3 amino acids: CATSRGNKYYEQYF.

V gene TRBV9 combines with J gene TRBJ2-1; TCRdb's assignment of TRBD2 cannot be checked, as there is no DNA. The CDR3 has 14 amino acids. From germline, CDR1 is SGDLS and CDR2 YYNGEE. The CDR3 sequence is CASSSSPGRNEQFF. The whole variable domain, filled in from reference TRBV9 and TRBJ2-1, reads DSGVTQTPKHLITATGQRVTLRCSPRSGDLSVYWYQQSLDQGLQFLIQYYNGEERAKGNILERFSAQQFPDLHSELNLSSLELGDSALYFCASSSSPGRNEQFFGPGTRLTVL.

The V call is TRBV4-3, the J call TRBJ1-4; TCRdb reports TRBD1, a call that lacks DNA to check it against. Germline CDR1 is LGHNA and CDR2 is YSLEER. This CDR3 contains 19 residues. The CDR3 spells CASSQDLGRGSATNEKLFF.

The chain joins TRBV20-1 to TRBJ2-3; with no DNA, the TCRdb D assignment of TRBD2 cannot be verified. Germline CDR1 is DFQATT and CDR2 is SNEGSKA (reference sequence). This CDR3 is 15 amino acids long. CDR3: CSAKASPTDTDTQYF.

The V call is TRBV18, the J call TRBJ2-7. The CDR3 has 14 residues. Germline assignment: CDR1 KGHSH and CDR2 LQKENI. CDR3 amino acids: CASSPGGGSYEQYF.

This rearrangement joins TRBV29-1 to TRBJ1-2; the D gene TCRdb calls, TRBD1, cannot be checked with no DNA. The CDR3 runs 11 residues. Germline CDR1 is SQVTM and CDR2 is ANQGSEA. The CDR3 region is CSVDSQGGYTF.